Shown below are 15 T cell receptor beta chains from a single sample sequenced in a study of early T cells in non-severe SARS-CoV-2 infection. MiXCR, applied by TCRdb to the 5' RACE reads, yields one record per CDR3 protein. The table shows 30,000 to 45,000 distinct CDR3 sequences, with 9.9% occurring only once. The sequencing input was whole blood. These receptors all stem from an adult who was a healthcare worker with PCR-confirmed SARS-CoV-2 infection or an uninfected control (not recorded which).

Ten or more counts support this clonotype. CDR3 residues: CASSTSGGTDTQYF. In nucleotides, the CDR3 is TGTGCCAGCAGTACTAGCGGGGGTACAGATACGCAGTATTTT. The chain employs TRBV6-4 and TRBJ2-3; TRBD2 matches 11 bases. CDR1 is MRHNA, CDR2 SNTAGT, per germline. This CDR3 spans 14 amino acids. The V and J ends lost 5 bases and 3 bases, in that order; junction bases with no gene match: 1.

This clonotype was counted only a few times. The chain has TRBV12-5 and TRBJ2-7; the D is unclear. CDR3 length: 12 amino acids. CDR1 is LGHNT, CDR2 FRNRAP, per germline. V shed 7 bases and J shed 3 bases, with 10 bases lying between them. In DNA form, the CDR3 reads TGTGCTAGTGCCGCATGGAACTACGAGCAGTACTTC. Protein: CASAAWNYEQYF.

The CDR3 here is CASRSTGEDTQYF. The DNA for the CDR3 is TGTGCCAGCAGATCCACAGGGGAAGATACGCAGTATTTT. The genes are TRBV6-2 or TRBV6-3 and TRBJ2-3; TRBD1 agrees at 7 bases. The J segment lost 5 bases and the V segment lost 6 bases, leaving 5 bases of the junction unmatched. The germline CDR1 and CDR2 sequences are MNHEY and SVGEGT. This CDR3 is 13 amino acids long.

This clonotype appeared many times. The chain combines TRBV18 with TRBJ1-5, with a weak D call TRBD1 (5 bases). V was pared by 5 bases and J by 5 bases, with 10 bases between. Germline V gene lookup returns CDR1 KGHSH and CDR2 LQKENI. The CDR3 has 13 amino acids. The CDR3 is CASSAGLDQPQHF. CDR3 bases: TGTGCCAGCTCAGCAGGGTTGGATCAGCCCCAGCATTTT.

Here the CDR3 DNA reads TGTGCCAGCACCCTGAGTCGGGCTGAAGCTTTCTTT. The encoded protein is CASTLSRAEAFF. The chain has TRBV6-6 and TRBJ1-1; no definite D call. CDR1 is MNHNY and CDR2 is SVGAGI in the germline V gene (reference sequence). The CDR3 is made up of 12 amino acids. Trimming pared 7 bases from V and 6 bases from J, leaving 12 bases between.

The CDR3 is CAISPGTGYGYTF. For the CDR3, the DNA is TGTGCCATCAGTCCCGGGACGGGCTATGGCTACACCTTC. This sequence joins TRBV10-3 and TRBJ1-2; weak D call: TRBD1 (5 bases). V shed 5 bases and J shed 4 bases, with 11 bases lying between them. Germline CDR1 ENHRY, CDR2 SYGVKD. There are 13 residues in the CDR3.

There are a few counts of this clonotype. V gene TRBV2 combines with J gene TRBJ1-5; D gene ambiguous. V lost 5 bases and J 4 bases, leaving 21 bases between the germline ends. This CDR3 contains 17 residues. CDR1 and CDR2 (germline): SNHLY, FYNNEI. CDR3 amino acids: CASSRARLDVDNQPQHF. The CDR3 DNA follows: TGTGCCAGCAGTCGAGCGAGGTTGGACGTTGATAATCAGCCCCAGCATTTT.

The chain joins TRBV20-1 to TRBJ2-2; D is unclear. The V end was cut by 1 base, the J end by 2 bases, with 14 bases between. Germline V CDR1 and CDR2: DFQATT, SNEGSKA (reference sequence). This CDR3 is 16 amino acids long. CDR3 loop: CSARALSEVNTGELFF. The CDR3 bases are TGCAGTGCTAGAGCGTTGTCGGAAGTTAACACCGGGGAGCTGTTTTTT.

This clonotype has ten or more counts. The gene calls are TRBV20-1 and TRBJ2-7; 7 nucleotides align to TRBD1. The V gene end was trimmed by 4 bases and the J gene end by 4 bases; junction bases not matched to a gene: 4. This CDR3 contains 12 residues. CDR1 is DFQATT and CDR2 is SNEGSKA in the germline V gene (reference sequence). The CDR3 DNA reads TGCAGTGCTACTCCGGGACAGTACGAGCAGTACTTC. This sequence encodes CSATPGQYEQYF.

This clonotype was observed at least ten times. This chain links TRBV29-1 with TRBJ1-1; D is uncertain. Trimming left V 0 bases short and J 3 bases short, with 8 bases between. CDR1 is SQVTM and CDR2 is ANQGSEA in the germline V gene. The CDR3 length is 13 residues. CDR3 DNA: TGCAGCGTTGAAGAACCGCGGCACACTGAAGCTTTCTTT. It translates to CSVEEPRHTEAFF.

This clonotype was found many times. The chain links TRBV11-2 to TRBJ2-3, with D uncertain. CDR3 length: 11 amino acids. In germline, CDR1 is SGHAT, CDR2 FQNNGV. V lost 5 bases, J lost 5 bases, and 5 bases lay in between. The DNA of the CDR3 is TGTGCCAGCAGCCTGAAAGATACGCAGTATTTT. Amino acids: CASSLKDTQYF.

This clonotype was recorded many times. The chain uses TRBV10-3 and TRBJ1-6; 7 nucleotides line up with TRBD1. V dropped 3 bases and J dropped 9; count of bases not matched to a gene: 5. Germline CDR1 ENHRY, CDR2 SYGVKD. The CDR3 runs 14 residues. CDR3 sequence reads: CAISEGTVGSPLHF. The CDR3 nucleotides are TGTGCCATCAGTGAAGGGACAGTGGGTTCACCCCTCCACTTT.

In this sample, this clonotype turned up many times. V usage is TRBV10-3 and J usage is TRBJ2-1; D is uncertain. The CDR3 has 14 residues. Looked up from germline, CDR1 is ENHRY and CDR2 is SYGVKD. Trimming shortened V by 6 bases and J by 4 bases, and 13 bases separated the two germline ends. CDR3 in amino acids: CAISRTTQYNEQFF. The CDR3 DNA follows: TGTGCCATCAGCCGGACGACCCAATACAATGAGCAGTTCTTC.

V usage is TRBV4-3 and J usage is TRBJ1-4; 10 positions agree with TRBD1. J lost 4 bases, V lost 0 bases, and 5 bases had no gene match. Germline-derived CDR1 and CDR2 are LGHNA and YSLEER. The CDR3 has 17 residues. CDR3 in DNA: TGCGCCAGCAGCCAAGAGACCGGGACAGGGGTTAATGAAAAACTGTTTTTT. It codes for CASSQETGTGVNEKLFF.

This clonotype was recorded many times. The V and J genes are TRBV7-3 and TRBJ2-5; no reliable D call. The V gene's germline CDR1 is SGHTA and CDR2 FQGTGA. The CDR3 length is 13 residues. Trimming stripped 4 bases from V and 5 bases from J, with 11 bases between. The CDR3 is CASSSDPVETQYF. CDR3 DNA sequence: TGTGCCAGCAGCTCGGACCCCGTGGAGACCCAGTACTTC.